Below, 29 T cell receptor beta chains from the same sample are listed, as sequenced in a study of metastatic and nonmetastatic thyroid tumors. Thyroid surgery was performed in patients who had received no treatment beforehand. TCRdb re-called clones via MiXCR from the PCR reads. The profile covers about 22,000 clones, with 13% to 15% appearing a single time and approximately 14% taken by the ten largest. The sample comprised tumor tissue. The source of these receptors is a female donor with papillary thyroid cancer or a benign thyroid nodule (not recorded which). Some clones in this sample may be carry-over from other donors' samples.

This clone came up many times. The J gene is TRBJ1-1, the V gene TRBV12-3 or TRBV12-4; the D gene is possibly TRBD1 (6 bases). The CDR3 extends over 14 amino acids. The ends were cut back, 9 bases at V and 1 base at J, with 15 bases in the middle. CDR3 DNA: TGTGCCAGTATGTCGGGACATCAGAACACTGAAGCTTTCTTT. Protein: CASMSGHQNTEAFF.

This clone was picked up many times. This specimen includes other DNA sequences encoding the same CDR3. The chain combines TRBV27 with TRBJ2-3; 10 bases line up with TRBD2. V shed 5 bases and J 5 bases; nucleotides not matched to a gene: 10. The V gene's germline CDR1 is MNHEY and CDR2 SMNVEV (reference sequence). CDR3 length: 16 residues. CDR3 region: CASSPRGAGGVDTQYF. CDR3 DNA: TGTGCCAGCAGTCCCCGTGGAGCGGGAGGGGTAGATACGCAGTATTTT.

This clone qualifies as medium-sized. The V and J genes are TRBV20-1 and TRBJ1-2; the D gene is possibly TRBD1 (5 bases). The CDR3 spans 13 residues. Germline V CDR1 and CDR2: DFQATT, SNEGSKA (reference sequence). The CDR3 DNA reads as TGCAGGGGAGTAGGGGCCGAGGGCGATGGCTACACCTTC. As protein: CRGVGAEGDGYTF.

This clone was seen repeatedly, ten times or more. The chain links TRBV6-4 to TRBJ2-1; 9 nucleotides align to TRBD2. Germline CDR1 and CDR2: MRHNA and SNTAGT. V gave up 4 bases and J gave up 8 bases; unmatched junction bases: 9. The CDR3 consists of 15 residues. CDR3: CASSVIAGAGDEQFF. In DNA, the CDR3 is TGTGCCAGCAGTGTAATAGCGGGGGCCGGGGATGAGCAGTTCTTC.

Many counts were recorded for this clone. The rearrangement uses TRBV28 and TRBJ2-2, with D perhaps TRBD1 (6 bases). This CDR3 region has 14 residues. The V end was cut by 2 bases, the J end by 3 bases, with 7 bases between. Germline V gene sequence: CDR1 MDHEN, CDR2 SYDVKM. The CDR3 spells CASSLGQYTGELFF. CDR3 DNA sequence: TGTGCCAGCAGTTTAGGACAGTACACCGGGGAGCTGTTTTTT.

This clone was recorded many times. The chain has TRBV5-1 and TRBJ2-5; 7 nucleotides align to TRBD1. The CDR3 loop spans 14 amino acids. The trim removed 0 bases at V and 5 bases at J, leaving 4 bases unmatched. Germline loops: CDR1 SGHRS, CDR2 YFSETQ. Written as DNA, the CDR3 is TGCGCCAGCAGCTTGGAGACAGGGTTGGAGACCCAGTACTTC. Amino acids: CASSLETGLETQYF.

V and J are TRBV27 and TRBJ2-1; D remains unclear. The CDR3 loop spans 19 amino acids. V lost 7 bases and J 8 bases, leaving 33 bases between the germline ends. The V gene's germline CDR1 is MNHEY and CDR2 SMNVEV (reference sequence). CDR3 region: CASTPVAWRVVQPSYEQFF. The CDR3 DNA reads as TGTGCCAGCACCCCCGTGGCTTGGCGCGTAGTTCAGCCCTCTTATGAGCAGTTCTTC.

This clone appeared many times. The chain links TRBV7-3 to TRBJ2-1; the D call may be TRBD1 or TRBD2 (5 bases each). Germline V CDR1 and CDR2: SGHTA, FQGTGA. V gave up 1 base and J gave up 2 bases, with 12 bases separating them. CDR3 size: 16 residues. CDR3 protein: CASSLRGSGTYNEQFF. Here the CDR3 DNA reads TGTGCCAGCAGCTTAAGGGGGAGTGGGACCTACAATGAGCAGTTCTTC.

This clone was counted ten times or more. Just one base apart from a much larger clone, this may be a read error. This rearrangement joins TRBV24-1 to TRBJ2-7, with D uncertain. This CDR3 is 11 amino acids long. Germline-derived CDR1 and CDR2 are KGHDR and SFDVKD. The CDR3: CATSGGYEQCF. CDR3 coding DNA: TGTGCCACCAGTGGTGGGTACGAGCAGTGCTTC.

This clone was picked up many times. This chain connects TRBV3-1 to TRBJ2-7; tentatively, D is TRBD1 (5 bases). Germline V gene data show CDR1 as LGHDT and CDR2 as YNNKEL (reference sequence). This CDR3 contains 13 residues. Trimming took 4 bases from V and 4 from J, leaving 11 bases between them. The CDR3 DNA reads TGTGCCAGCAGCCGACAGTTGACGTACGAGCAGTACTTC. Protein: CASSRQLTYEQYF.

Ten or more counts support this clone. This rearrangement joins TRBV6-4 to TRBJ1-1; D possibly corresponds to TRBD1 (6 bases). The CDR3 covers 15 residues. Trimming stripped 2 bases from V and 1 base from J, with 11 bases between. Germline CDR1 reads MRHNA; CDR2 reads SNTAGT. The CDR3 nucleotides are TGTGCCAGCAGTGACCCGGGACAAAAGAACACTGAAGCTTTCTTT. Its protein product is CASSDPGQKNTEAFF.

This clone was found a few times. The chain couples TRBV20-1 to TRBJ1-5, with a tentative D call TRBD1 (5 bases). The CDR3 loop spans 16 amino acids. Germline loops: CDR1 DFQATT, CDR2 SNEGSKA (reference sequence). V lost 4 bases and J lost 0, with 16 bases in between. The CDR3 DNA follows: TGCAGTGCTACTATACCGGGACTCGGTAGCAATCAGCCCCAGCATTTT. Its translation is CSATIPGLGSNQPQHF.

This clone has at least ten counts. The chain employs TRBV7-3 and TRBJ2-3; no clear D gene. This CDR3 region has 12 residues. V was clipped by 5 bases and J by 4 bases, with 7 bases between them. Germline loops: CDR1 SGHTA, CDR2 FQGTGA. The CDR3 sequence: CASSPDSDTQYF. The CDR3 DNA reads TGTGCCAGCAGCCCAGATTCAGATACGCAGTATTTT.

This clone came up many times. J is TRBJ1-1 and V is TRBV5-4; D unclear. The CDR3 covers 16 residues. Germline values: CDR1 SGHNT, CDR2 YYREEE (reference sequence). V was shortened by 4 bases and J by 0 bases, with 16 bases between the two germline ends. The CDR3: CASSPRVLKMNTEAFF. The DNA of the CDR3 is TGTGCCAGCAGCCCCCGGGTCCTTAAAATGAACACTGAAGCTTTCTTT.

Ten or more counts support this clone. The chain uses TRBV5-1 and TRBJ2-1; possible D gene TRBD1, 6 bases. V lost 4 bases and J 8 bases, leaving 16 bases between the germline ends. The CDR3 runs 14 residues. Germline V gene lookup returns CDR1 SGHRS and CDR2 YFSETQ. The CDR3 bases are TGCGCCAGCAGCCCCGTGGTCAGGGGTGATGAGCAGTTCTTC. It yields the protein CASSPVVRGDEQFF.

In this sample, this clone turned up a few times. The chain uses TRBV25-1 and TRBJ2-7, with TRBD1 identical over 10 bases. In germline, CDR1 is MGHDK, CDR2 SYGVNS. Unmatched junction bases numbered 11, after V lost 3 bases and J lost 3 bases. CDR3 length: 17 residues. This CDR3 reads CASSDLSGTGVFYEQYF. DNA of the CDR3: TGTGCCAGCAGTGACCTCTCCGGGACAGGGGTATTCTACGAGCAGTACTTC.

The V gene is TRBV7-9, the J gene TRBJ2-5, with D tentatively TRBD1 (5 bases). The germline V gene encodes CDR1 SEHNR and CDR2 FQNEAQ (reference sequence). Trimming cost V 5 bases and J 1 base, with 11 bases left between them. The CDR3 spans 14 residues. Here the CDR3 DNA reads TGTGCCAGCAGCCGAGGCGACAGCCAAGAGACCCAGTACTTC. Its protein product is CASSRGDSQETQYF.

This clone has at least ten counts. Other DNA sequences in the sample encode the same CDR3. The V call is TRBV24-1, the J call TRBJ1-5; D unclear. The germline V and J ends were trimmed by 4 bases and 3 bases, with 9 bases remaining between them. Germline-derived CDR1 and CDR2 are KGHDR and SFDVKD. The CDR3 sequence is 14 residues long. The CDR3 loop reads CATSEGGFNQPQHF. The CDR3 nucleotides read TGTGCCACCAGTGAGGGAGGGTTCAATCAGCCCCAGCATTTT.

This rearrangement joins TRBV20-1 to TRBJ1-2; D is possibly TRBD1 (5 bases). This CDR3 spans 14 amino acids. Germline values: CDR1 DFQATT, CDR2 SNEGSKA (reference sequence). The ends were cut back, 0 bases at V and 2 bases at J, with 10 bases in the middle. The CDR3 region has the DNA TGCAGTGCTAGAGATTCCGGGGGGAACTATGGCTACACCTTC. Amino acids: CSARDSGGNYGYTF.

This clone was observed many times. The V and J genes are TRBV16 and TRBJ1-2; D uncertain. CDR1 KGHSY and CDR2 FQNENV come from the germline V gene. The CDR3 sequence is 16 residues long. Trimming shortened V by 0 bases and J by 4 bases, and 15 bases separated the two germline ends. As DNA, the CDR3 is TGTGCCAGCAGCCAATCCGCCACGGGAAGCGGCTATGGCTACACCTTC. Amino acid sequence: CASSQSATGSGYGYTF.

This clone qualifies as medium-sized. The V call is TRBV6-1, the J call TRBJ1-3; TRBD1 aligns across 9 bases. The CDR3 extends over 15 amino acids. Trimming took 5 bases from V and 2 from J; bases not matched to a gene: 4. Germline loops: CDR1 MNHNS, CDR2 SASEGT. CDR3 region: CASSLTGGTGNTIYF. CDR3 DNA: TGTGCCAGCAGTCTGACAGGGGGAACTGGAAACACCATATATTTT.

This clone was recorded only once. The CDR3, as DNA: TGCAGTGCTAAATCTCCAGGTCAGGGGGCGGTCGACGGCTACACCTTC. It codes for CSAKSPGQGAVDGYTF. The V and J genes are TRBV20-1 and TRBJ1-2; 8 nucleotides align to TRBD1. The V gene end was trimmed by 4 bases and the J gene end by 8 bases; junction bases not matched to a gene: 18. Germline CDR1 DFQATT, CDR2 SNEGSKA (reference sequence). This CDR3 comprises 16 residues.

This chain uses TRBV5-6 with TRBJ2-7; D call uncertain. V was shortened by 4 bases and J by 0 bases, with 17 bases between the two germline ends. This CDR3 contains 16 residues. Per germline, CDR1 SGHDT and CDR2 YYEEEE. For the CDR3, the DNA is TGTGCCAGCAGCCTCACGGGTTGTGTCGACTCCTACGAGCAGTACTTC. Its protein product is CASSLTGCVDSYEQYF.

This clone was detected many times. For the CDR3, the DNA is TGTGCCTGGAGTGGGGGCTTCTCCTACAATGAGCAGTTCTTC. Its translation: CAWSGGFSYNEQFF. The chain joins TRBV30 to TRBJ2-1, with D perhaps TRBD1 (5 bases). Trimming pared 1 base from V and 0 bases from J, leaving 7 bases between. The CDR3 sequence is 14 residues long. CDR1 is GTSNPN and CDR2 is SVGIG in the germline V gene (reference sequence).

In this sample, this clone turned up many times. The chain carries TRBV19 and TRBJ2-5; D is uncertain. V lost 5 bases and J 7 bases, leaving 11 bases between the germline ends. Germline V gene data show CDR1 as LNHDA and CDR2 as SQIVND (reference sequence). The CDR3 runs 12 residues. The CDR3: CASSVQRGTQYF. CDR3 DNA sequence: TGTGCCAGTAGTGTCCAGCGTGGGACCCAGTACTTC.

This clone was detected many times. This chain joins TRBV14 and TRBJ2-3; possibly TRBD1 for D (5 bases). V lost 4 bases and J lost 2, with 19 bases in between. The germline V gene encodes CDR1 SGHDN and CDR2 FVKESK. CDR3 size: 17 residues. CDR3 in amino acids: CASSPRDPGRNTDTQYF. DNA of the CDR3: TGTGCCAGCAGCCCGAGAGATCCAGGGCGGAACACAGATACGCAGTATTTT.

This clone was picked up many times. V usage is TRBV20-1 and J usage is TRBJ1-3, with D hard to call. This CDR3 contains 15 residues. The ends were cut back, 3 bases at V and 0 bases at J, with 12 bases in the middle. Germline CDR1 DFQATT, CDR2 SNEGSKA (reference sequence). The CDR3 nucleotides are TGCAGTGCTAGTGGGATGCGGGACTCTGGAAACACCATATATTTT. It specifies CSASGMRDSGNTIYF.

This clone was seen a few times. The gene calls are TRBV4-2 and TRBJ1-2; D possibly corresponds to TRBD1 (5 bases). The CDR3 has 14 residues. Germline CDR1 and CDR2: LGHNA and YNFKEQ. V lost 2 bases and J lost 8, with 15 bases in between. This CDR3 is CASSQQGHSRGYTF. The CDR3, as DNA: TGTGCCAGCAGCCAACAAGGACACTCTCGGGGCTACACCTTC.

This clone occurred many times. The rearrangement joins TRBV3-1 to TRBJ2-5; TRBD1 matches 11 bases. The V gene end was trimmed by 0 bases and the J gene end by 5 bases; junction bases not matched to a gene: 11. The CDR3 loop spans 18 amino acids. Per germline, CDR1 LGHDT and CDR2 YNNKEL (reference sequence). The CDR3 loop reads CASSQDMARTGGRETQYF. For the CDR3, the DNA is TGTGCCAGCAGCCAAGATATGGCAAGGACAGGGGGCCGGGAGACCCAGTACTTC.